The T cell receptor beta chain described here comes from a study of neurological immune-mediated disorders. J gave up 2 bases and V 4 bases, and 15 bases lay outside the gene matches. The germline gives CDR1 SGHRS, CDR2 YFSETQ. The CDR3 totals 18 residues. This clonotype was detected ten times or more. Antigen unknown. General observations from the study: No CDR3 amino acid sequences were shared by expanded clones across subjects, suggesting private repertoires in all groups. The study found the most TCR clonal expansion in HTLV-1-associated myelopathy and the least in multiple sclerosis, below healthy controls.

5'RACE with 10-nucleotide random UMIs produced the cDNA. TCRdb redid the calling of the 5' RACE reads with MiXCR, one entry per CDR3 protein. The table has 47,000 or so distinct CDR3 sequences, about 9% seen once. The time point here: longitudinal time-point 1 (baseline). The unsorted libraries were made from 2 million PBMCs kept at -80 C. This receptor was identified in a woman aged 40 to 50 in good health. This chain uses TRBV5-1 with TRBJ2-5; 9 nucleotides line up with TRBD1. Sequencing was done on a sample of PBMCs. The CDR3 nucleotides read TGCGCCAGCAGCCGGGGGGCCGGGACAGGGATGTATCAAGAGACCCAGTACTTC. Translation gives CASSRGAGTGMYQETQYF. Supplemented by reference TRBV5-1 and TRBJ2-5, the full variable domain reads KAGVTQTPRYLIKTRGQQVTLSCSPISGHRSVSWYQQTPGQGLQFLFEYFSETQRNKGNFPGRFSGRQFSNSRSEMNVSTLELGDSALYLCASSRGAGTGMYQETQYFGPGTRLLVL.